This T cell receptor beta chain derives from a study of T cell responses to AZD1222 COVID-19 vaccine. Whole-study findings and limits: In a largely white British group with more females than males, clonal diversity was possibly underestimated.

Comments on this clone: Antigen specificity is unknown.

The data were produced by immunoSEQ multiplex PCR, yet TCRdb's version contains in-frame clones alone and is incomplete. The table includes tens of thousands of clones, 82% detected once. The clonotype originates from an adult in good health. The specimen was peripheral blood, collected on day 0 of AZD1222 vaccination.

The CDR3 coding sequence is TGTGCCAGCAGCTCACCAATTGCAGATACGCAGTATTTT. The encoded protein is CASSSPIADTQYF. The chain combines TRBV7-9 with TRBJ2-3; D ambiguous. Germline CDR1 SEHNR, CDR2 FQNEAQ (reference sequence). The CDR3 has 13 amino acids. V gave up 4 bases and J gave up 4 bases, with 9 bases separating them.